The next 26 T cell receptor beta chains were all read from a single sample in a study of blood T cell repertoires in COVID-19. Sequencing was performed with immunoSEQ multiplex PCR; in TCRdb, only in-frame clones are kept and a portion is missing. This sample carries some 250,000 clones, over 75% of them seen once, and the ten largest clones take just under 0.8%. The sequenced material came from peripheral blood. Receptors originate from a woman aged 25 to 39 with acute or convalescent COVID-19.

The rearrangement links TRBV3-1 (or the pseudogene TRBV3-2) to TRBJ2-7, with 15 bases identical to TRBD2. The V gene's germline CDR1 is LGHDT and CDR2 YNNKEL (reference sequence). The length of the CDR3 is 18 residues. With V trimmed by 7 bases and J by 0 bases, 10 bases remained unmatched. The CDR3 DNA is TGTGCCAGCATCTTTCCCGGGACTAGCGGGAGGCCCTCCTACGAGCAGTACTTC. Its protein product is CASIFPGTSGRPSYEQYF.

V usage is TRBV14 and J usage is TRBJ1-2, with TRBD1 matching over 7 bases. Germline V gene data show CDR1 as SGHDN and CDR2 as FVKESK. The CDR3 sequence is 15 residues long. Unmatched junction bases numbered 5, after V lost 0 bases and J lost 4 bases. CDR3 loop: CASSQDLGGSYGYTF. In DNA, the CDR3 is TGTGCCAGCAGCCAAGATTTAGGGGGCAGCTATGGCTACACCTTC.

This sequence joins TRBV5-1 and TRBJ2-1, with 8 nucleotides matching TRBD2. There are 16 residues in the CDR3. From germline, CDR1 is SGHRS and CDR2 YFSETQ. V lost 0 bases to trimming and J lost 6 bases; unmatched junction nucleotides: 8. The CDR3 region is CASSLGTSWWGNEQFF. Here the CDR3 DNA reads TGCGCCAGCAGCTTGGGGACTAGCTGGTGGGGCAATGAGCAGTTCTTC.

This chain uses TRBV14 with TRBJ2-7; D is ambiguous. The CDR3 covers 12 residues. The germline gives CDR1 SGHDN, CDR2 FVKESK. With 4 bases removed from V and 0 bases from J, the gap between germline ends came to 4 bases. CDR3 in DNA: TGTGCCAGCAGCCCTTACTCCTACGAGCAGTACTTC. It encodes CASSPYSYEQYF.

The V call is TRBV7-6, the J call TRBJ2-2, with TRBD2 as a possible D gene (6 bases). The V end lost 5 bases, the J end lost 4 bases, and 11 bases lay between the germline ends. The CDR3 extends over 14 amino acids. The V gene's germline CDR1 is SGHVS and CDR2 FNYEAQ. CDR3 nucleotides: TGTGCCAGCAGCCCAGGGACTCCCACCGGGGAGCTGTTTTTT. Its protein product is CASSPGTPTGELFF.

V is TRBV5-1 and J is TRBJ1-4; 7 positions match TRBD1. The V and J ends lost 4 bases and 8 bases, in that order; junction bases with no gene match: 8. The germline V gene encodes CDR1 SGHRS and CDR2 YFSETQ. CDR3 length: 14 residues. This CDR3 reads CASSEGQSREKLFF. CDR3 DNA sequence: TGCGCCAGCAGCGAGGGACAGTCCAGAGAAAAACTGTTTTTT. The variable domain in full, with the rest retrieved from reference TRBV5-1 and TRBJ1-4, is KAGVTQTPRYLIKTRGQQVTLSCSPISGHRSVSWYQQTPGQGLQFLFEYFSETQRNKGNFPGRFSGRQFSNSRSEMNVSTLELGDSALYLCASSEGQSREKLFFGSGTQLSVL.

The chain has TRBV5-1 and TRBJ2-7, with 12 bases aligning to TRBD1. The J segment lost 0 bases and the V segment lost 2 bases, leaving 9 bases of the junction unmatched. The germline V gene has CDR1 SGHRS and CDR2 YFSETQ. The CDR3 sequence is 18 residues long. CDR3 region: CASSFPGTGGSSSYEQYF. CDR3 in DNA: TGCGCCAGCAGCTTCCCCGGGACAGGGGGCAGCAGCTCCTACGAGCAGTACTTC.

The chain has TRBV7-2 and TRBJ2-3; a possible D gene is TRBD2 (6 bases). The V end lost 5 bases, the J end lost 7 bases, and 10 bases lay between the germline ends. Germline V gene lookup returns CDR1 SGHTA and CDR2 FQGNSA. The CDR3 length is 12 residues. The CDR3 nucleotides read TGTGCCAGCAGCGACGGACTAAATACGCAGTATTTT. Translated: CASSDGLNTQYF. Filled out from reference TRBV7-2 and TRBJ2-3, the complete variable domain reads GAGVSQSPSNKVTEKGKDVELRCDPISGHTALYWYRQSLGQGLEFLIYFQGNSAPDKSGLPSDRFSAERTGGSVSTLTIQRTQQEDSAVYLCASSDGLNTQYFGPGTRLTVL.

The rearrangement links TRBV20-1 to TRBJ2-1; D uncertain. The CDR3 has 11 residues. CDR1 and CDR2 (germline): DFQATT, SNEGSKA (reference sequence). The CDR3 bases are TGCAGCTTCCCGTACTACAATGAGCAGTTCTTC. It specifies CSFPYYNEQFF.

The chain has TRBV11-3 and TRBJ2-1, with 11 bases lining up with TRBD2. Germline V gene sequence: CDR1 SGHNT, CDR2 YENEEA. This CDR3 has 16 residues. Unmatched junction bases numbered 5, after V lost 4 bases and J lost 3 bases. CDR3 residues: CASSYRLAGNYNEQFF. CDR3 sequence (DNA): TGTGCCAGCAGCTACAGACTAGCGGGGAACTACAATGAGCAGTTCTTC. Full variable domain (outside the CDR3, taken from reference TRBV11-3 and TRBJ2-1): EAGVVQSPRYKIIEKKQPVAFWCNPISGHNTLYWYLQNLGQGPELLIRYENEEAVDDSQLPKDRFSAERLKGVDSTLKIQPAELGDSAVYLCASSYRLAGNYNEQFFGPGTRLTVL.

CDR3 bases: TGTGCCAGCAGCAAGTCGGGACAGGCAACCTACGAGCAGTACTTC. This sequence encodes CASSKSGQATYEQYF. The chain recombines TRBV5-5 with TRBJ2-7; 8 bases are shared with TRBD1. Trimming at V came to 4 bases and at J to 2 bases, leaving 8 bases not matched to a gene. CDR3 size: 15 residues. Germline V gives CDR1 SGHKS, CDR2 YYEKEE (reference sequence).

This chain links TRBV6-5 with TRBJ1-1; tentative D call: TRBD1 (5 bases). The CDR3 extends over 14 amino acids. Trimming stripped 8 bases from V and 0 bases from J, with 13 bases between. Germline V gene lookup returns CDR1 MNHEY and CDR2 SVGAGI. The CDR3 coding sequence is TGTGCCAGCCAGGGATCACTCATGAACACTGAAGCTTTCTTT. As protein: CASQGSLMNTEAFF.

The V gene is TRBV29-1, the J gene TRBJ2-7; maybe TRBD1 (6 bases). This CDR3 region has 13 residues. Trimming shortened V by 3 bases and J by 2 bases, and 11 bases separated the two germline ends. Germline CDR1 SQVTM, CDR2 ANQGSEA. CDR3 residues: CSVEGAQTYEQYF. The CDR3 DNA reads TGCAGCGTTGAGGGGGCGCAGACCTACGAGCAGTACTTC.

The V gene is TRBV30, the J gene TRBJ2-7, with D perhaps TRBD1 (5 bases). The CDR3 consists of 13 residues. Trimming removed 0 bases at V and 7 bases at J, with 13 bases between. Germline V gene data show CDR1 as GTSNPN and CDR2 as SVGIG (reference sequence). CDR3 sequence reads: CAWSVRGPLEQYF. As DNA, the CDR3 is TGTGCCTGGAGTGTAAGGGGCCCACTAGAGCAGTACTTC.

The CDR3 here is CASSYYGRAPDTQYF. CDR3 sequence (DNA): TGTGCCAGCAGTTACTACGGGAGGGCTCCAGATACGCAGTATTTT. V is TRBV6-5 and J is TRBJ2-3; the match to TRBD2 covers 8 bases. From germline, CDR1 is MNHEY and CDR2 SVGAGI. This CDR3 region has 15 residues. The J segment lost 4 bases and the V segment lost 1 base, leaving 4 bases of the junction unmatched.

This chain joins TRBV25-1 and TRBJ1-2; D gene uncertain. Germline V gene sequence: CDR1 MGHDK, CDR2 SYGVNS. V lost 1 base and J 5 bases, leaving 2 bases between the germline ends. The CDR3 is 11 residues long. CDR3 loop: CASSESYGYTF. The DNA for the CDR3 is TGTGCCAGCAGTGAATCTTATGGCTACACCTTC.

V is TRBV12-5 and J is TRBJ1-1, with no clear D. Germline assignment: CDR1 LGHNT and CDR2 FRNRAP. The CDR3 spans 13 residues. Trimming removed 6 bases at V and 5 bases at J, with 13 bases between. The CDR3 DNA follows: TGTGCTAGTGGGCAGAGCGGGCTAACTGAAGCTTTCTTT. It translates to CASGQSGLTEAFF.

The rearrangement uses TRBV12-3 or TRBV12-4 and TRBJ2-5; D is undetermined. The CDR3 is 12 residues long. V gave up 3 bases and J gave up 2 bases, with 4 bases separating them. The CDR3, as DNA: TGTGCCAGCAGTTTGAGGCAAGAGACCCAGTACTTC. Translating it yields CASSLRQETQYF.

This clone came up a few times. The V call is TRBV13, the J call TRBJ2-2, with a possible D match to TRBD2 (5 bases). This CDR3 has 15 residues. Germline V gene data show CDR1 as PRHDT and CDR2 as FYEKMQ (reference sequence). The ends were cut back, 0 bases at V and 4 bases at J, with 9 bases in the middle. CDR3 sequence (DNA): TGTGCCAGCAGCTTAGGCGGGATCGTCACCGGGGAGCTGTTTTTT. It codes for CASSLGGIVTGELFF.

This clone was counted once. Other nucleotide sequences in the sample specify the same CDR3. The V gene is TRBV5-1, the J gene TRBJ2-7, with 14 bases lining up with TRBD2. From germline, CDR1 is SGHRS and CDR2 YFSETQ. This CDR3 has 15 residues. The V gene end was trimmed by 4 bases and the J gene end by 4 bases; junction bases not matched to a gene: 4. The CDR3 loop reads CASSPGLAGGYEQYF. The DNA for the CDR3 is TGCGCCAGCAGCCCCGGACTAGCGGGAGGATACGAGCAGTACTTC.

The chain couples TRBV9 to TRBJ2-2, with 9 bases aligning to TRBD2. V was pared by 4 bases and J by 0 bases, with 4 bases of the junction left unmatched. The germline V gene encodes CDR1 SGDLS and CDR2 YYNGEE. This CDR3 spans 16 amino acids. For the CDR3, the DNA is TGTGCCAGCAGCCAGACTAGCGGAGCGAACACCGGGGAGCTGTTTTTT. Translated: CASSQTSGANTGELFF.

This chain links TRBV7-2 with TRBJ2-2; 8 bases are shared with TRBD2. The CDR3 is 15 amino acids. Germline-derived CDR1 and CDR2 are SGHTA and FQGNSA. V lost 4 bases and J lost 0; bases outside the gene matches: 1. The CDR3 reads CASSWTSPNTGELFF. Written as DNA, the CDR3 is TGTGCCAGCAGCTGGACTAGCCCGAACACCGGGGAGCTGTTTTTT. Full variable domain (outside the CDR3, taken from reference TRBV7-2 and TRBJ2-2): GAGVSQSPSNKVTEKGKDVELRCDPISGHTALYWYRQSLGQGLEFLIYFQGNSAPDKSGLPSDRFSAERTGGSVSTLTIQRTQQEDSAVYLCASSWTSPNTGELFFGEGSRLTVL.

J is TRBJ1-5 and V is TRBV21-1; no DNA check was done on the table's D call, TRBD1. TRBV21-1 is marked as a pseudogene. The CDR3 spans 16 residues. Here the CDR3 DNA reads TGTGCCAGCAGCACCCCGGGACAGGGGGCAAATCAGCCCCAGCATTTT. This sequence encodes CASSTPGQGANQPQHF.

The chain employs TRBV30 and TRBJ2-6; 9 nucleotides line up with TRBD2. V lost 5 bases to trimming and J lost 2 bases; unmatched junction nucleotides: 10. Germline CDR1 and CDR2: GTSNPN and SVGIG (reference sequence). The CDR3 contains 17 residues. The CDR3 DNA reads TGTGCCTGGCGGCGCGGGAGGGCCAGGGCTGGGGCCAACGTCCTGACTTTC. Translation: CAWRRGRARAGANVLTF.

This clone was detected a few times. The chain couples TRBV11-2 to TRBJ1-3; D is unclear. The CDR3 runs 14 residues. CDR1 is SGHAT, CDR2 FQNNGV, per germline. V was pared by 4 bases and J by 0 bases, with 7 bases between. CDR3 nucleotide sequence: TGTGCCAGCAGCTCGAGACTCTCTGGAAACACCATATATTTT. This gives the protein CASSSRLSGNTIYF. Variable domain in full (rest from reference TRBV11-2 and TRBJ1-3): EAGVAQSPRYKIIEKRQSVAFWCNPISGHATLYWYQQILGQGPKLLIQFQNNGVVDDSQLPKDRFSAERLKGVDSTLKIQPAKLEDSAVYLCASSSRLSGNTIYFGEGSWLTVV.

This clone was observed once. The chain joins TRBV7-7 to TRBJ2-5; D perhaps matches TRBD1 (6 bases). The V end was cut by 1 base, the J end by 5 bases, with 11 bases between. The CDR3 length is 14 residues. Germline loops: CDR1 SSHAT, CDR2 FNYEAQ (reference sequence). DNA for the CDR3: TGTGCCAGCAGCTTAGGTACAGGGACGGAGACCCAGTACTTC. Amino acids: CASSLGTGTETQYF.